This T cell receptor (beta chain) was sequenced during a study of blood T cell repertoires in COVID-19. Background on the study: T cells, B-cell-depleted T cells, or PBMCs provided the cDNA or gDNA that served as material.

Germline-derived CDR1 and CDR2 are SGHNT and YYREEE (reference sequence). The V end lost 4 bases, the J end lost 1 base, and 11 bases lay between the germline ends. The CDR3 sequence is 14 residues long. The data were produced by immunoSEQ multiplex PCR, yet TCRdb's version contains in-frame clones alone and is incomplete. This sample has more than 95,000 clones; about 80% occur once, and the top ten carry under 30%. The sequencing sample was made of peripheral blood. The rearrangement uses TRBV5-4 and TRBJ1-1; D not certain. This TCR came from a man aged 60 to 69 with acute or convalescent COVID-19. The CDR3 spells CASSRDPENTEAFF. DNA of the CDR3: TGTGCCAGCAGCCGGGATCCAGAGAACACTGAAGCTTTCTTT. The whole variable domain, filled in from reference TRBV5-4 and TRBJ1-1, reads ETGVTQSPTHLIKTRGQQVTLRCSSQSGHNTVSWYQQALGQGPQFIFQYYREEENGRGNFPPRFSGLQFPNYSSELNVNALELDDSALYLCASSRDPENTEAFFGQGTRLTVV.